The 28 T cell receptor beta chains given below trace back to one sample, sequenced in a study of PD-L1 blockade in urothelial cancer. Using immunoSEQ multiplex PCR, the repertoire was profiled, and TCRdb retains in-frame clones only, with some absent. The data contain over 40,000 clones, roughly 86% of them singletons. The sample here was PBMCs, taken around atezolizumab (anti-PD-L1) treatment. The receptors come from a man between 65 and 85 years old with urothelial cancer.

The chain has TRBV5-6 and TRBJ1-4; D gene uncertain. The CDR3 runs 12 residues. Germline CDR1 SGHDT, CDR2 YYEEEE. V lost 1 base and J lost 5, with 3 bases in between. This CDR3 reads CASSLLNEKLFF. The CDR3 DNA is TGTGCCAGCAGCTTGCTCAATGAAAAACTGTTTTTT.

This clone was seen more than once but under ten times. V and J are TRBV7-7 and TRBJ2-2; TRBD1 matches 9 bases. CDR3 size: 13 residues. Germline CDR1 and CDR2: SSHAT and FNYEAQ (reference sequence). V lost 6 bases, J lost 7 bases, and 3 bases stayed unmatched. CDR3 residues: CASSRQGDGELFF. Here the CDR3 DNA reads TGTGCCAGCAGTCGACAGGGGGACGGGGAGCTGTTTTTT.

In its sample, this clone was seen a few times. The rearrangement uses TRBV5-4 and TRBJ2-1, with 9 bases that match TRBD2. V was clipped by 3 bases and J by 0 bases; unmatched bases: 4. Germline CDR1 reads SGHNT; CDR2 reads YYREEE (reference sequence). This CDR3 is built from 16 residues. The CDR3 nucleotides are TGTGCCAGCAGCTCGCGTAGCGGGAGCTCCTACAATGAGCAGTTCTTC. This translates into CASSSRSGSSYNEQFF.

The CDR3 DNA reads TGTGCCAGCAGTGAGGAGGTTGGGGATACGCAGTATTTT. Translated: CASSEEVGDTQYF. V and J are TRBV2 and TRBJ2-3; a weak D match, TRBD2 (5 bases). This CDR3 region has 13 residues. Trimming took off 3 bases at V and 6 bases at J, with 10 bases between the two ends. Germline V lookup: CDR1 SNHLY, CDR2 FYNNEI.

The V call is TRBV4-3, the J call TRBJ2-3, with 15 nucleotides matching TRBD2. This CDR3 has 18 amino acids. Germline CDR1 reads LGHNA; CDR2 reads YSLEER. The V segment lost 3 bases and the J segment 1 base; nucleotides outside the gene matches: 5. CDR3 nucleotides: TGCGCCAGCAGCCAGGGACTAGCGGGGGGCCGGGGCACAGATACGCAGTATTTT. Its translation: CASSQGLAGGRGTDTQYF.

This clone was seen just once. This chain connects TRBV6-1 to TRBJ1-2; 8 bases are a match to TRBD1. The CDR3 length is 11 residues. The germline gives CDR1 MNHNS, CDR2 SASEGT. The V segment lost 7 bases and the J segment 8 bases; nucleotides outside the gene matches: 3. The CDR3 reads CASTGGGGYTF. CDR3 DNA: TGTGCCAGCACAGGGGGCGGCGGCTACACCTTC.

The rearrangement joins TRBV6-1 to TRBJ1-1; 9 bases match TRBD1. There are 13 residues in the CDR3. J was trimmed by 4 bases and V by 8 bases; bases with no gene match: 5. Germline V gene lookup returns CDR1 MNHNS and CDR2 SASEGT. This CDR3 reads CASGQGRVTEAFF. The CDR3 DNA reads as TGTGCCAGCGGACAGGGGAGGGTCACTGAAGCTTTCTTT.

The CDR3 DNA is TGTGCCAGCAGCCCGCGACAGGCGACATATGCAACTAATGAAAAACTGTTTTTT. Protein: CASSPRQATYATNEKLFF. The chain uses TRBV4-2 and TRBJ1-4, with D perhaps matching TRBD1 (6 bases). The CDR3 is 18 residues long. Trimming took off 4 bases at V and 0 bases at J, with 18 bases between the two ends. Germline V gives CDR1 LGHNA, CDR2 YNFKEQ.

The chain uses TRBV6-6 and TRBJ2-2; 7 bases agree with TRBD2. V lost 6 bases and J lost 4; bases outside the gene matches: 8. Germline CDR1 MNHNY, CDR2 SVGAGI (reference sequence). The CDR3 contains 15 residues. The CDR3: CASRGGDPRTGELFF. The CDR3 bases are TGTGCCAGCAGGGGGGGGGACCCCCGCACCGGGGAGCTGTTTTTT.

This clone was observed a handful of times. The J gene is TRBJ2-1, the V gene TRBV27; 14 bases agree with TRBD2. The junction had 6 bases not matched to a gene; V was cut back by 6 bases and J by 8 bases. Per germline, CDR1 MNHEY and CDR2 SMNVEV (reference sequence). The CDR3 covers 15 residues. The CDR3 DNA sequence: TGTGCCAGCAGCAGGACTAGCGGGAGGTTCGATGAGCAGTTCTTC. Translation gives CASSRTSGRFDEQFF.

This clone was picked up a small number of times. This chain uses TRBV18 with TRBJ1-5, with D perhaps TRBD1 (6 bases). V lost 2 bases to trimming and J lost 7 bases, with 15 bases between them. From germline, CDR1 is KGHSH and CDR2 LQKENI. CDR3 length equals 15 residues. CDR3 in amino acids: CASSPDPGTGQPQHF. DNA of the CDR3: TGTGCCAGCTCACCAGATCCAGGAACAGGGCAGCCCCAGCATTTT.

Comments on this clone: One end of the junction varies from germline; a read error may be responsible. This chain connects TRBV30 to TRBJ1-6, with D maybe TRBD1 (6 bases). This CDR3 region has 14 residues. Germline V gives CDR1 GTSNPN, CDR2 SVGIG (reference sequence). The CDR3 here is CAWSSTGYSSPLHF. The CDR3 bases are TGTGCCTGGAGTTCAACAGGGTATAGTTCACCCCTCCACTTT.

This clone is medium-sized within its sample. The chain links TRBV7-2 to TRBJ2-5; the match to TRBD1 covers 7 bases. V dropped 6 bases and J dropped 2; count of bases not matched to a gene: 9. The CDR3 extends over 15 amino acids. Germline V CDR1 and CDR2: SGHTA, FQGNSA. CDR3 amino acids: CASSQGGYRQETQYF. The CDR3 nucleotides read TGTGCCAGCAGTCAAGGGGGCTACCGGCAAGAGACCCAGTACTTC.

This clone was recorded once. This rearrangement joins TRBV28 to TRBJ1-2, with D uncertain. The CDR3 is made up of 12 amino acids. V lost 8 bases, J lost 5 bases, and 12 bases lay in between. Germline-derived CDR1 and CDR2 are MDHEN and SYDVKM. CDR3: CASRSSWYGYTF. Here the CDR3 DNA reads TGTGCCAGCCGTTCTAGTTGGTATGGCTACACCTTC.

The V and J genes are TRBV7-8 and TRBJ1-1, with a tentative D call TRBD1 (5 bases). Trimming removed 7 bases from V and 4 bases from J, with 16 bases in between. Germline CDR1 reads SGHVS; CDR2 reads FQNEAQ. This CDR3 region has 14 residues. The CDR3: CASTPGGVRTEAFF. For the CDR3, the DNA is TGTGCCAGCACCCCCGGGGGGGTACGCACTGAAGCTTTCTTT. Filled out from reference TRBV7-8 and TRBJ1-1, the complete variable domain reads GAGVSQSPRYKVAKRGQDVALRCDPISGHVSLFWYQQALGQGPEFLTYFQNEAQLDKSGLPSDRFFAERPEGSVSTLKIQRTQQEDSAVYLCASTPGGVRTEAFFGQGTRLTVV.

J is TRBJ2-1 and V is TRBV7-9, with D uncertain. CDR1 and CDR2 from the germline V gene are SEHNR and FQNEAQ (reference sequence). This CDR3 spans 13 amino acids. V was clipped by 5 bases and J by 8 bases, with 13 bases between them. The CDR3 loop is CASSDSPVDEQFF. The CDR3 coding sequence is TGTGCCAGCAGCGACTCGCCGGTGGATGAGCAGTTCTTC. The full variable domain, rest sourced from reference TRBV7-9 and TRBJ2-1, is DTGVSQNPRHKITKRGQNVTFRCDPISEHNRLYWYRQTLGQGPEFLTYFQNEAQLEKSRLLSDRFSAERPKGSFSTLEIQRTEQGDSAMYLCASSDSPVDEQFFGPGTRLTVL.

CDR3 nucleotides: TGTGCCAGCAGCTTAATCAAGAGCTCCTACAATGAGCAGTTCTTC. Protein sequence: CASSLIKSSYNEQFF. The V and J genes are TRBV7-2 and TRBJ2-1; no firm D call. V was trimmed by 2 bases and J by 0 bases, leaving 8 bases between them. The CDR3 covers 15 residues. Germline CDR1 is SGHTA and CDR2 is FQGNSA.

The chain recombines TRBV11-2 with TRBJ2-7; D is ambiguous. CDR3 length: 11 amino acids. CDR1 and CDR2 from the germline V gene are SGHAT and FQNNGV. Trimming pared 6 bases from V and 7 bases from J, leaving 10 bases between. The CDR3 is CASSSRWEQYF. CDR3 in DNA: TGTGCCAGCAGTTCCCGGTGGGAGCAGTACTTC.

This chain connects TRBV19 to TRBJ1-1; D gene ambiguous. V lost 2 bases and J 1 base, leaving 8 bases between the germline ends. This CDR3 is 14 amino acids long. The germline V gene has CDR1 LNHDA and CDR2 SQIVND (reference sequence). CDR3 nucleotides: TGTGCCAGTAGTATAATATCCCCGAACACTGAAGCTTTCTTT. As protein: CASSIISPNTEAFF.

This rearrangement joins TRBV30 to TRBJ1-2; D call uncertain. The CDR3 spans 13 residues. Germline V gene data show CDR1 as GTSNPN and CDR2 as SVGIG (reference sequence). Between the trimmed V and J ends, which lost 3 bases and 8 bases, there was a span of 16 bases. CDR3 in amino acids: CAWSPSGYEGYTF. Here the CDR3 DNA reads TGTGCCTGGAGCCCCTCGGGGTACGAGGGCTACACCTTC.

There are many counts of this clone. DNA for the CDR3: TGTGCCAGCATGGGACTAAAAGGGTACTACAATGAGCAGTTCTTC. Encoded protein: CASMGLKGYYNEQFF. V is TRBV6-1 and J is TRBJ2-1; 7 bases fit TRBD2. Germline assignment: CDR1 MNHNS and CDR2 SASEGT. With 7 bases clipped from V and 3 bases from J, the junction kept 9 bases outside the gene matches. The CDR3 totals 15 residues.

The rearrangement joins TRBV6-5 to TRBJ2-2; D is unresolved. Germline CDR1 is MNHEY and CDR2 is SVGAGI. V was clipped by 6 bases and J by 5 bases, with 16 bases between them. The length of the CDR3 is 15 residues. The CDR3 nucleotides are TGTGCCAGCAGGTCCTCTACTCCTCTTACCGGGGAGCTGTTTTTT. This encodes CASRSSTPLTGELFF.

J is TRBJ1-1 and V is TRBV5-1; D remains unclear. Between the trimmed V and J ends, which lost 3 bases and 2 bases, there was a span of 8 bases. Germline V gene data show CDR1 as SGHRS and CDR2 as YFSETQ. This CDR3 has 13 residues. Written as DNA, the CDR3 is TGCGCCAGCAGCTCGAACATAAACACTGAAGCTTTCTTT. Amino acid sequence: CASSSNINTEAFF.

The chain couples TRBV7-6 to TRBJ1-1; D ambiguous. V lost 4 bases and J lost 0, with 6 bases in between. The CDR3 extends over 13 amino acids. Per the germline V gene, CDR1 is SGHVS and CDR2 is FNYEAQ. The CDR3 loop is CASSSTVNTEAFF. The CDR3 DNA reads as TGTGCCAGCAGCTCAACTGTGAACACTGAAGCTTTCTTT.

This chain links TRBV11-2 with TRBJ1-2, with D tentatively TRBD1 (5 bases). V was shortened by 0 bases and J by 8 bases, with 13 bases between the two germline ends. The V gene's germline CDR1 is SGHAT and CDR2 FQNNGV. This CDR3 has 14 amino acids. The CDR3 nucleotides read TGTGCCAGCAGCTTAGAACTTATGGGGCTCGGCTACACCTTC. Protein product: CASSLELMGLGYTF.

V gene TRBV7-8 combines with J gene TRBJ2-7; a possible D gene is TRBD2 (5 bases). The CDR3 is 14 amino acids. Between the trimmed V and J ends, which lost 3 bases and 4 bases, there was a span of 13 bases. The germline V gene encodes CDR1 SGHVS and CDR2 FQNEAQ. The CDR3 sequence: CASSFSPGNYEQYF. CDR3 sequence (DNA): TGTGCCAGCAGCTTTTCTCCGGGAAATTACGAGCAGTACTTC.

V is TRBV7-8 and J is TRBJ2-2; TRBD2 matches 16 bases. The junction had 4 bases not matched to a gene; V was cut back by 3 bases and J by 9 bases. Germline loops: CDR1 SGHVS, CDR2 FQNEAQ. The CDR3 length is 16 residues. In nucleotides, the CDR3 is TGTGCCAGCAGCTTGGGACTAGCGGGGGGGGACCGGGAGCTGTTTTTT. Translation gives CASSLGLAGGDRELFF.

The V and J genes are TRBV27 and TRBJ2-1; tentative D call: TRBD1 (5 bases). CDR3 length: 14 residues. Looked up from germline, CDR1 is MNHEY and CDR2 is SMNVEV (reference sequence). V lost 5 bases and J lost 8, with 16 bases in between. CDR3 amino acids: CASSPSGSVHEQFF. The DNA for the CDR3 is TGTGCCAGCAGTCCCTCAGGGTCAGTCCATGAGCAGTTCTTC.